The clone carrying this T cell receptor beta chain came up a few times. The record originates from a study of T cells after yellow fever vaccination. Study-wide context: Preparation used SMART-Seq v4 Ultra Low Input for the low-cell-number fractions.

TCRdb re-analysed the 5' RACE reads in MiXCR, keeping a single row per CDR3 protein. Seen here are about 400,000 distinct CDR3 sequences, around a tenth observed once, and the top ten hold roughly 18%. CDR1 and CDR2 from the germline V gene are SGHTA and FQGNSA. V was shortened by 2 bases and J by 4 bases, with 11 bases between the two germline ends. CDR3 length equals 14 residues. The V and J genes are TRBV7-2 and TRBJ1-1; D gene uncertain. Specimen: PBMCs, collected on the day of the first yellow fever vaccination. The receptor was derived from a man younger than 35 who received the YFV17D yellow fever vaccine. CDR3 amino acids: CASSLYEKSTEAFF. In DNA form, the CDR3 reads TGTGCCAGCAGCTTATATGAAAAAAGCACTGAAGCTTTCTTT. The full variable domain, with the rest looked up from reference TRBV7-2 and TRBJ1-1, is GAGVSQSPSNKVTEKGKDVELRCDPISGHTALYWYRQSLGQGLEFLIYFQGNSAPDKSGLPSDRFSAERTGGSVSTLTIQRTQQEDSAVYLCASSLYEKSTEAFFGQGTRLTVV.